This TCR beta chain was retrieved from a study of T-cell reconstitution after alpha-beta-depleted transplantation in children. Molecular barcoding with unique molecular identifiers was used for the TCRbeta library. Each CDR3 protein gets one entry after TCRdb re-called the PCR reads with MiXCR. The sample has 500,000 or so distinct CDR3 sequences, approximately 29% seen once. With 5 bases clipped from V and 3 bases from J, the junction kept 7 bases outside the gene matches. The CDR3 covers 15 residues. In germline, CDR1 is SGHTA, CDR2 FQGNSA. The sequence was obtained from a human donor who donated a stem cell graft to a child with aplastic anemia. The chain couples TRBV7-2 to TRBJ2-3, with TRBD1 matching over 8 bases. The input for sequencing was PBMCs from the stem cell graft donor, taken from the stem cell graft. The CDR3 protein is CASSATTGVTDTQYF. The CDR3 DNA is TGTGCCAGCAGCGCGACGACAGGGGTGACAGATACGCAGTATTTT.